The entry below gives a single T cell receptor (beta chain) sequence along with its context. As yet, its antigen is unknown. Libraries were prepared by immunoSEQ multiplex PCR; TCRdb keeps only in-frame clonotypes and omits some of them. The sample holds tens of thousands of clones, less than 95% seen once. This record belongs to a study of cytomegalovirus exposure and HLA in healthy donors. Study-wide findings and caveats: Most TCR sequences showed up rarely, but some public TCRs showed up in many donors.

The ends lost 6 bases at V and 2 bases at J; junction bases unmatched: 10. There are 16 residues in the CDR3. The V gene's germline CDR1 is SNHLY and CDR2 FYNNEI. This rearrangement joins TRBV2 to TRBJ1-5; TRBD1 matches at 7 bases. The material sequenced was PBMCs. This TCR came from a woman between 18 and 30 years old in good health and CMV-seronegative. CDR3 amino acids: CASRLSRTGGNQPQHF. CDR3 DNA: TGTGCCAGCAGGCTTTCAAGGACAGGAGGCAATCAGCCCCAGCATTTT.